This T cell receptor (beta chain) was retrieved from a study of shared clonotypes between healthy human individuals. Naive CD8 cells, CD45RO-negative and positively selected for CCR7, excluded terminally differentiated effector memory CD45RA+ cells. TCRdb's table, derived via immunoSEQ multiplex PCR, lists solely in-frame clones and lacks some. The profile covers millions of clones, with more than 85% appearing a single time and approximately 1.7% taken by the ten largest. Regarding this clone: This specimen includes other DNA sequences encoding the same CDR3.

The germline V gene has CDR1 MDHEN and CDR2 SYDVKM. The length of the CDR3 is 14 residues. Trimming removed 3 bases from V and 5 bases from J, with 11 bases in between. This sequence joins TRBV28 and TRBJ1-5; no firm D call. The TCR sequence derives from a man younger than 30 in good health. Some clones in this sample may be carry-over from other donors' samples. Source material: naive CD8+ T cells from PBMCs. The CDR3 DNA follows: TGTGCCAGCAGTTTCCCCGAAGGCGATCAGCCCCAGCATTTT. This codes for CASSFPEGDQPQHF. The full variable domain, rest sourced from reference TRBV28 and TRBJ1-5, is DVKVTQSSRYLVKRTGEKVFLECVQDMDHENMFWYRQDPGLGLRLIYFSYDVKMKEKGDIPEGYSVSREKKERFSLILESASTNQTSMYLCASSFPEGDQPQHFGDGTRLSIL.